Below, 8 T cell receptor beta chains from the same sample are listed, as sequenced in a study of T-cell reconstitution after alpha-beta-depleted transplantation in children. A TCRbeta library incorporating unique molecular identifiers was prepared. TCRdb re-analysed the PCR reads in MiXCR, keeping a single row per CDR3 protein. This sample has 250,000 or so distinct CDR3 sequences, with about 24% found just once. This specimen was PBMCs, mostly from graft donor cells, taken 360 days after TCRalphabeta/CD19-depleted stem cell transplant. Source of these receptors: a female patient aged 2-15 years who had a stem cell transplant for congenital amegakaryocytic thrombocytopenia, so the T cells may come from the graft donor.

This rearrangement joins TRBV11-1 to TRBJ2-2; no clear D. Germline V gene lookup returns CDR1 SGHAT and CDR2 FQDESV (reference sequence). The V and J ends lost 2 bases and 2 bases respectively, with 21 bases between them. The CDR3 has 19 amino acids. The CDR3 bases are TGTGCCAGCAGCTTAATATGGACGACCAATACTCGAAACACCGGGGAGCTGTTTTTT. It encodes CASSLIWTTNTRNTGELFF.

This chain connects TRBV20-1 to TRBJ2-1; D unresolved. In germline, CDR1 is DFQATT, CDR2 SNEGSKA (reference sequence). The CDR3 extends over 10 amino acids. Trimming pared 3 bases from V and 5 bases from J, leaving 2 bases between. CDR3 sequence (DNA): TGCAGTGCTAGGAACAATGAGCAGTTCTTC. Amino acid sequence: CSARNNEQFF.

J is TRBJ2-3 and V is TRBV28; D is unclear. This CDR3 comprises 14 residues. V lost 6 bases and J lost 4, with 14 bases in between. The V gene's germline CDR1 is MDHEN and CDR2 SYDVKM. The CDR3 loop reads CASRAQVASDTQYF. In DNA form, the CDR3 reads TGTGCCAGCAGAGCCCAGGTAGCCTCAGATACGCAGTATTTT. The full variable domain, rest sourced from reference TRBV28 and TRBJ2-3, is DVKVTQSSRYLVKRTGEKVFLECVQDMDHENMFWYRQDPGLGLRLIYFSYDVKMKEKGDIPEGYSVSREKKERFSLILESASTNQTSMYLCASRAQVASDTQYFGPGTRLTVL.

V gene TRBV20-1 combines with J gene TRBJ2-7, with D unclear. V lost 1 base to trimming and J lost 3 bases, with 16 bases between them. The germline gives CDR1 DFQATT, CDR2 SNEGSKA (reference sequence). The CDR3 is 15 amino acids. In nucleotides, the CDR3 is TGCAGTGCTAGAGCGCTGGCCCCATCCCTCTACGAGCAGTACTTC. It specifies CSARALAPSLYEQYF.

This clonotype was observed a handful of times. CDR3 nucleotides: TGTGCCAGCAGTTCCCAGGGGCCGAGCTCCTATAATTCACCCCTCCACTTT. Amino acid sequence: CASSSQGPSSYNSPLHF. The V call is TRBV28, the J call TRBJ1-6, with D possibly being TRBD1 (6 bases). This CDR3 contains 17 residues. CDR1 MDHEN and CDR2 SYDVKM come from the germline V gene. The V gene lost 4 bases and the J gene lost 0 bases, with 13 bases spanning the gap.

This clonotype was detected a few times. The CDR3 is CASSLTRDRVYNEQFF. CDR3 sequence (DNA): TGTGCCAGCAGCCTAACCCGGGACAGGGTATACAATGAGCAGTTCTTC. V gene TRBV7-2 combines with J gene TRBJ2-1; 9 nucleotides match TRBD1. V shed 5 bases and J 4 bases; nucleotides not matched to a gene: 9. The length of the CDR3 is 16 residues. Germline CDR1 is SGHTA and CDR2 is FQGNSA.

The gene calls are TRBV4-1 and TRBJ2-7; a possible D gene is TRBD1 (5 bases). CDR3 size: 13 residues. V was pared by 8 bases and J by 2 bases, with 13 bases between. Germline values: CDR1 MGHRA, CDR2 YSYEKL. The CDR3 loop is CASVTGPPYEQYF. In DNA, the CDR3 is TGCGCCAGCGTCACAGGACCACCCTACGAGCAGTACTTC.

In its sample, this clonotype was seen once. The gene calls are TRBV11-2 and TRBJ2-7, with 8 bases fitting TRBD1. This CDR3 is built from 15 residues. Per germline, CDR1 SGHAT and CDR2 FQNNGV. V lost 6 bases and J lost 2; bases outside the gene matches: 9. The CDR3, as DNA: TGTGCCAGCAGGTCCACGCGGGACAGGACCTACGAGCAGTACTTC. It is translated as CASRSTRDRTYEQYF. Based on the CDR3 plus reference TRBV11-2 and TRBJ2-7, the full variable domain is EAGVAQSPRYKIIEKRQSVAFWCNPISGHATLYWYQQILGQGPKLLIQFQNNGVVDDSQLPKDRFSAERLKGVDSTLKIQPAKLEDSAVYLCASRSTRDRTYEQYFGPGTRLTVT.